Below are 17 T cell receptor beta chains sequenced from a single sample in a study of blood T cell repertoires in COVID-19. The assay was immunoSEQ multiplex PCR, and TCRdb's table has in-frame clones only and misses some. The sample records roughly 72,000 clones, 85% to 90% being singletons. Specimen: peripheral blood. All receptors come from a human donor in a cohort sampled during active COVID-19.

The chain combines TRBV7-2 with TRBJ1-6; TRBD1 aligns across 8 bases. CDR3 length: 13 residues. J was trimmed by 8 bases and V by 3 bases; bases with no gene match: 0. Per germline, CDR1 SGHTA and CDR2 FQGNSA. For the CDR3, the DNA is TGTGCCAGCAGCTTGGACAGGGATTCACCCCTCCACTTT. This gives the protein CASSLDRDSPLHF.

V is TRBV27 and J is TRBJ2-1; 8 bases are shared with TRBD2. Germline loops: CDR1 MNHEY, CDR2 SMNVEV (reference sequence). The CDR3 length is 15 residues. Trimming took 6 bases from V and 6 from J; bases not matched to a gene: 10. CDR3 region: CASSLTSGPRNEQFF. The CDR3 coding sequence is TGTGCCAGCAGCCTAACTAGCGGACCCCGCAATGAGCAGTTCTTC.

J is TRBJ2-1 and V is TRBV4-3; D is ambiguous. The germline CDR1 and CDR2 sequences are LGHNA and YSLEER. CDR3 length equals 13 residues. Trimming shortened V by 7 bases and J by 8 bases, and 15 bases separated the two germline ends. Here the CDR3 reads CASTSALADEQFF. Here the CDR3 DNA reads TGCGCCAGCACCTCGGCCCTGGCGGATGAGCAGTTCTTC.

The chain employs TRBV5-4 and TRBJ1-1; TRBD1 agrees at 9 bases. CDR1 and CDR2 (germline): SGHNT, YYREEE (reference sequence). V gave up 4 bases and J gave up 5 bases; unmatched junction bases: 15. The CDR3 runs to 17 residues. The CDR3 here is CASSPRTGETVRTEAFF. CDR3 in DNA: TGTGCCAGCAGCCCCCGGACAGGGGAAACGGTGAGGACTGAAGCTTTCTTT.

J is TRBJ2-7 and V is TRBV5-1; D is perhaps TRBD1 (6 bases). The V gene lost 4 bases and the J gene lost 3 bases, with 17 bases spanning the gap. The CDR3 totals 15 residues. The V gene's germline CDR1 is SGHRS and CDR2 YFSETQ. The chain's CDR3 is CASSKAGTLDYEQYF. CDR3 sequence (DNA): TGCGCCAGCAGCAAAGCAGGGACATTGGACTACGAGCAGTACTTC.

The V and J genes are TRBV7-2 and TRBJ2-6; 8 positions match TRBD2. Trimming at V came to 6 bases and at J to 0 bases, leaving 4 bases not matched to a gene. The CDR3 totals 16 residues. CDR1 is SGHTA, CDR2 FQGNSA, per germline. The CDR3 DNA reads as TGTGCCAGCAGACTAAGCGGGGGCTCTGGGGCCAACGTCCTGACTTTC. Amino acid sequence: CASRLSGGSGANVLTF.

The chain links TRBV24-1 to TRBJ2-2; possibly TRBD2 for D (6 bases). With 8 bases removed from V and 4 bases from J, the gap between germline ends came to 13 bases. Germline-derived CDR1 and CDR2 are KGHDR and SFDVKD. The CDR3 runs to 14 residues. CDR3 residues: CATKSGDGTGELFF. The CDR3 DNA reads as TGTGCCACCAAATCGGGGGACGGCACCGGGGAGCTGTTTTTT.

The chain employs TRBV4-1 and TRBJ1-5; possible D gene TRBD1, 5 bases. CDR3 length: 14 residues. Germline assignment: CDR1 MGHRA and CDR2 YSYEKL. Trimming took off 3 bases at V and 3 bases at J, with 9 bases between the two ends. The CDR3 spells CASSQDTANQPQHF. The CDR3 DNA follows: TGCGCCAGCAGCCAGGACACGGCCAATCAGCCCCAGCATTTT.

This chain links TRBV6-4 with TRBJ2-5, with 7 bases fitting TRBD1. This CDR3 is built from 13 residues. Germline CDR1 is MRHNA and CDR2 is SNTAGT. Losses at the gene ends were 4 bases for V and 4 bases for J; bases not matched to a gene: 3. CDR3 residues: CASSANRGETQYF. CDR3 in DNA: TGTGCCAGCAGTGCAAACAGGGGAGAGACCCAGTACTTC.

The chain joins TRBV6-5 to TRBJ1-6, with 7 bases that match TRBD1. This CDR3 is 15 amino acids long. Unmatched junction bases numbered 10, after V lost 7 bases and J lost 7 bases. Germline V CDR1 and CDR2: MNHEY, SVGAGI. CDR3 sequence reads: CASNRKGQQNSPLHF. The CDR3 bases are TGTGCCAGCAACAGAAAGGGACAGCAAAATTCACCCCTCCACTTT.

The rearrangement uses TRBV28 and TRBJ2-3, with D possibly being TRBD2 (6 bases). The CDR3 extends over 19 amino acids. Trimming left V 7 bases short and J 1 base short, with 27 bases between. CDR1 and CDR2 (germline): MDHEN, SYDVKM. This CDR3 is CASIPLTKRAQRGTDTQYF. The CDR3 DNA is TGTGCCAGCATCCCCCTGACGAAGCGGGCCCAACGAGGCACAGATACGCAGTATTTT.

The chain links TRBV2 to TRBJ2-3, with 13 positions matching TRBD2. V shed 6 bases and J 5 bases; nucleotides not matched to a gene: 5. CDR1 is SNHLY, CDR2 FYNNEI, per germline. This CDR3 is built from 15 residues. The CDR3 loop is CASRDTSGRGDTQYF. CDR3 nucleotides: TGTGCCAGCAGAGATACTAGCGGGAGGGGAGATACGCAGTATTTT.

The chain links TRBV28 to TRBJ2-7, with D maybe TRBD1 (5 bases). Trimming left V 3 bases short and J 3 bases short, with 6 bases between. Germline CDR1 and CDR2: MDHEN and SYDVKM. The CDR3 spans 12 residues. The DNA of the CDR3 is TGTGCCAGCAGTTTTGACAGCTACGAGCAGTACTTC. Amino acid sequence: CASSFDSYEQYF.

V usage is TRBV19 and J usage is TRBJ1-6, with 8 nucleotides matching TRBD1. There are 16 residues in the CDR3. With 6 bases clipped from V and 5 bases from J, the junction kept 9 bases outside the gene matches. In germline, CDR1 is LNHDA, CDR2 SQIVND (reference sequence). CDR3 amino acids: CASSAGTGNNNSPLHF. CDR3 DNA sequence: TGTGCCAGTAGCGCCGGGACAGGAAACAATAATTCACCCCTCCACTTT.

V and J are TRBV6-5 and TRBJ1-4; D gene ambiguous. Trimming removed 3 bases from V and 2 bases from J, with 7 bases in between. The germline V gene has CDR1 MNHEY and CDR2 SVGAGI. The CDR3 is 14 residues long. The CDR3 sequence is CASSYSRTNEKLFF. CDR3 nucleotide sequence: TGTGCCAGCAGTTATAGCCGGACTAATGAAAAACTGTTTTTT.

The chain combines TRBV11-3 with TRBJ2-3; maybe TRBD2 (6 bases). The V end was cut by 5 bases, the J end by 4 bases, with 16 bases between. The CDR3 has 15 amino acids. Germline CDR1 and CDR2: SGHNT and YENEEA. In DNA, the CDR3 is TGTGCCAGCAGCCCGAGGGGCGGGGTGGCAGATACGCAGTATTTT. Translation: CASSPRGGVADTQYF. The variable domain in full, with the rest retrieved from reference TRBV11-3 and TRBJ2-3, is EAGVVQSPRYKIIEKKQPVAFWCNPISGHNTLYWYLQNLGQGPELLIRYENEEAVDDSQLPKDRFSAERLKGVDSTLKIQPAELGDSAVYLCASSPRGGVADTQYFGPGTRLTVL.

This clone was detected only once. This chain uses TRBV29-1 with TRBJ1-1; D ambiguous. The CDR3 loop spans 13 amino acids. Trimming cost V 5 bases and J 0 bases, with 10 bases left between them. Germline lookup yields CDR1 SQVTM and CDR2 ANQGSEA. The CDR3 DNA sequence: TGCAGCGTTTGGTTCGGGGTGAACACTGAAGCTTTCTTT. Translating gives CSVWFGVNTEAFF.